This TCR beta chain comes out of a study of blood T cell repertoires in COVID-19. The overall study: Sources were T cells, B-cell-depleted T cells, or PBMCs; the material itself was cDNA or gDNA.

Trimming cost V 0 bases and J 4 bases, with 14 bases left between them. Germline V gene lookup returns CDR1 MNHEY and CDR2 SVGAGI. The CDR3 is 16 residues long. Per the authors' pipeline: Amplification of reference gene primers was used by the study to estimate nucleated cell counts. Data came from immunoSEQ multiplex PCR; TCRdb stores just in-frame clones and leaves some out. Clone size and V and J calls were adopted from that table, with D and trimming inferred from the DNA. The top ten hold 0.87% of the sample, which has roughly 250,000 clones, approximately 85% seen once. This chain joins TRBV6-5 and TRBJ2-3, with a possible D match to TRBD1 (6 bases). The material sequenced was peripheral blood. This TCR was recovered from a human donor with COVID-19, enrolled during active disease. The donor label of this sample is uncertain. The CDR3 spells CASSYSTGPGPDTQYF. CDR3 coding DNA: TGTGCCAGCAGTTACTCGACAGGCCCAGGACCAGATACGCAGTATTTT.